By frequency in the sample, the clone carrying this T cell receptor beta chain is medium-sized. Its cognate antigen is unknown. The making of cDNA relied on 5'RACE with 10-nucleotide random UMIs. Using its own MiXCR run on the 5' RACE reads, TCRdb lists one record per CDR3 protein. The sample lists 18,000 or so distinct CDR3 sequences, around a quarter occurring once. The sample is drawn from a study of neurological immune-mediated disorders. Study results and limitations: The expanded clones of different subjects shared no CDR3 amino acid sequences (suggesting private repertoires in all groups).

Germline V gene lookup returns CDR1 DFQATT and CDR2 SNEGSKA (reference sequence). V was pared by 2 bases and J by 6 bases, with 10 bases between. The CDR3 totals 12 residues. The sequence was collected from a man between 50 and 59 years old with HTLV-1-associated myelopathy (HAM/TSP). The chain has TRBV20-1 and TRBJ1-2; D ambiguous. Material: PBMCs. The CDR3 loop reads CSARRLSDGYTF. CDR3 sequence (DNA): TGCAGTGCTAGAAGGCTATCGGATGGCTACACCTTC.